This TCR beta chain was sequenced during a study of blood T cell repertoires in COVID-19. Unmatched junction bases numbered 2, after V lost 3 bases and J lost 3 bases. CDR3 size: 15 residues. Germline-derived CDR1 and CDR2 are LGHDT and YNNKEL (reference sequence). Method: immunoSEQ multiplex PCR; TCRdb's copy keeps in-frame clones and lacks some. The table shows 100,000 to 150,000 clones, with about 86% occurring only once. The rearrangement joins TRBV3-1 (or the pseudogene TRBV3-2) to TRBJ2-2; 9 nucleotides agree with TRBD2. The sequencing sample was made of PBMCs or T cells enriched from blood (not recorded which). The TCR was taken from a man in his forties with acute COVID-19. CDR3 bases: TGTGCCAGCAGCCAGGCGGGAGGGTACACCGGGGAGCTGTTTTTT. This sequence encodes CASSQAGGYTGELFF.